A selection of T cell receptor beta chains follows, all from one sample in a study of T cell repertoires in cytomegalovirus infection. Each CDR3 protein gets one entry after TCRdb re-called the reads with MiXCR. The top ten clones hold around 12% of a sample with roughly 860,000 distinct CDR3 sequences, about 33% of them seen once. The antigens of these receptors remain unknown. This sample comprised cultured CD8+ T cells from PBMCs, obtained from culture after CMV antigen stimulation. The receptors here all came from a human donor in good health (CMV status not recorded). Some clones in this sample may be carry-over from other donors' samples. CDR3s include the opening cysteine and the closing phenylalanine or tryptophan. Fields, in order: clone size, V gene, J gene, D gene, CDR3 DNA, CDR3 protein. A D gene is named only where the DNA matches it firmly. Not all rows give a size; the values are once, few, many and, for expanded clones, a class.

abundance: NA; v_gene: TRBV11-1; j_gene: TRBJ1-4; d_gene: NA; CDR3nt: TGTGCCAGCAGCTTAGCGCTGGGTCCCTATAATGAAAAACTGTTTTTT; CDR3aa: CASSLALGPYNEKLFF
abundance: NA; v_gene: TRBV6-1; j_gene: TRBJ1-6; d_gene: TRBD1; CDR3nt: TGTGCCAGCAGAGGGACAGGGAAATTGTTTTCACCCCTCCACTTT; CDR3aa: CASRGTGKLFSPLHF
abundance: many; v_gene: TRBV7-6; j_gene: TRBJ1-6; d_gene: TRBD1; CDR3nt: TGTGCCAGCAGCCGACAGGGCCTTAATTCACCCCTCCACTTT; CDR3aa: CASSRQGLNSPLHF
abundance: NA; v_gene: TRBV3-1; j_gene: TRBJ2-7; d_gene: TRBD2; CDR3nt: TGTGCCAGCAGCTACGGACTAGCGGGGGAGATAACCTACGAGCAGTACTTC; CDR3aa: CASSYGLAGEITYEQYF
abundance: once; v_gene: TRBV7-9; j_gene: TRBJ1-3; d_gene: NA; CDR3nt: TGTGCCAGCATCTACGGGGTCTCTGGAAACACCATATATTTT; CDR3aa: CASIYGVSGNTIYF
abundance: NA; v_gene: TRBV15; j_gene: TRBJ1-5; d_gene: TRBD1; CDR3nt: TGTGCCACCAGCCAGGACAGGGGTCTTAGTCAGCCCCAGCATTTT; CDR3aa: CATSQDRGLSQPQHF
abundance: NA; v_gene: TRBV7-6; j_gene: TRBJ2-7; d_gene: NA; CDR3nt: TGTGCCAGCAGCATTACTCGGGACACCTCCTACGAGCAGTACTTC; CDR3aa: CASSITRDTSYEQYF
abundance: NA; v_gene: TRBV6-5; j_gene: TRBJ1-3; d_gene: NA; CDR3nt: TGTGCCAGCAGTGGGAGGGGCACTGGAAACACCATATATTTT; CDR3aa: CASSGRGTGNTIYF
abundance: NA; v_gene: TRBV5-5; j_gene: TRBJ2-7; d_gene: TRBD2; CDR3nt: TGTGCCAGCAGCCACGGGACTATTCGGGTCAACGACGAGCAGTACTTC; CDR3aa: CASSHGTIRVNDEQYF
abundance: NA; v_gene: TRBV27; j_gene: TRBJ2-7; d_gene: NA; CDR3nt: TGTGCCAGCAGTTGGGGAACAGGTCCTTTCTCCTACGAGCAGTACTTC; CDR3aa: CASSWGTGPFSYEQYF
abundance: NA; v_gene: TRBV7-9; j_gene: TRBJ2-3; d_gene: NA; CDR3nt: TGTGCCAGCAGCGATCCCGAGGCTCCAGATACGCAGTATTTT; CDR3aa: CASSDPEAPDTQYF
abundance: few; v_gene: TRBV10-3; j_gene: TRBJ2-1; d_gene: TRBD2; CDR3nt: TGTGCCATCAGTGGTTTAAATGGCGGGGGGGCTCGGTACAATGAGCAGTTCTTC; CDR3aa: CAISGLNGGGARYNEQFF
abundance: NA; v_gene: TRBV28; j_gene: TRBJ1-5; d_gene: NA; CDR3nt: TGTGCCAGCAGTTCAGGGGTGGAGTATCAGCCCCAGCATTTT; CDR3aa: CASSSGVEYQPQHF
abundance: few; v_gene: TRBV12-3/TRBV12-4; j_gene: TRBJ2-4; d_gene: TRBD1; CDR3nt: TGTGCCAGCAGTTTAGCCTCCGGGACAGGGGGTACCAAAAACATTCAGTACTTC; CDR3aa: CASSLASGTGGTKNIQYF
abundance: few; v_gene: TRBV12-3/TRBV12-4; j_gene: TRBJ2-2; d_gene: NA; CDR3nt: TGTGCCAGCAGTTTGGTGGCGGACCTAACCGGGGAGCTGTTTTTT; CDR3aa: CASSLVADLTGELFF
abundance: NA; v_gene: TRBV10-3; j_gene: TRBJ2-3; d_gene: TRBD2; CDR3nt: TGTGCCATCAGCGTTAGCGGGACCACAGATACGCAGTATTTT; CDR3aa: CAISVSGTTDTQYF
abundance: NA; v_gene: TRBV6-2/TRBV6-3; j_gene: TRBJ2-1; d_gene: TRBD2; CDR3nt: TGTGCCAGCAGACTAGCGGGGGTACACAATGAGCAGTTCTTC; CDR3aa: CASRLAGVHNEQFF
abundance: NA; v_gene: TRBV7-9; j_gene: TRBJ2-2; d_gene: NA; CDR3nt: TGTGCCAGCAGCCCCCCCTCGGGTTCCTGGGAGCTGTTTTTT; CDR3aa: CASSPPSGSWELFF
abundance: NA; v_gene: TRBV7-6; j_gene: TRBJ1-5; d_gene: NA; CDR3nt: TGTGCCAGCAGCTTAGCAACAGGGAGGACTCAGCCCCAGCATTTT; CDR3aa: CASSLATGRTQPQHF
abundance: NA; v_gene: TRBV6-2/TRBV6-3; j_gene: TRBJ1-5; d_gene: TRBD1; CDR3nt: TGTGCCAGCAGTTACCCACCGGGACAGGGGTATCAGCCCCAGCATTTT; CDR3aa: CASSYPPGQGYQPQHF
abundance: NA; v_gene: TRBV25-1; j_gene: TRBJ1-2; d_gene: TRBD1; CDR3nt: TGTGCCAGCAGTGTGCGGGGGGCCAGGGGGGATGGCTACACCTTC; CDR3aa: CASSVRGARGDGYTF
abundance: NA; v_gene: TRBV4-2; j_gene: TRBJ2-1; d_gene: TRBD2; CDR3nt: TGTGCCAGCAGCCAAGTCGGAAGAGCGGGGGGGCAGGGTGAGCAGTTCTTC; CDR3aa: CASSQVGRAGGQGEQFF
abundance: medium-sized; v_gene: TRBV9; j_gene: TRBJ2-7; d_gene: TRBD1; CDR3nt: TGTGCCAGCAGCCCCACGACAGGGACCAGCGAGCAGTACTTC; CDR3aa: CASSPTTGTSEQYF
abundance: NA; v_gene: TRBV12-3/TRBV12-4; j_gene: TRBJ1-5; d_gene: TRBD1; CDR3nt: TGTGCCAGCAAACTACAGGGGTCGCGAAATCAGCCCCAGCATTTT; CDR3aa: CASKLQGSRNQPQHF
abundance: NA; v_gene: TRBV2; j_gene: TRBJ2-5; d_gene: NA; CDR3nt: TGTGCCAGCAGTGTTCAAGCAGGGAAAGGCCAAGAGACCCAGTACTTC; CDR3aa: CASSVQAGKGQETQYF
abundance: NA; v_gene: TRBV7-3; j_gene: TRBJ1-4; d_gene: TRBD1; CDR3nt: TGTGCCAGCAGCCTACACGGGACAGGGGATGGAAAACTGTTTTTT; CDR3aa: CASSLHGTGDGKLFF
abundance: NA; v_gene: TRBV27; j_gene: TRBJ2-1; d_gene: NA; CDR3nt: TGTGCCAGCAGTTCACCGGGGGCAGGGGGTCGGGAGCAGTTCTTC; CDR3aa: CASSSPGAGGREQFF
abundance: NA; v_gene: TRBV7-9; j_gene: TRBJ1-1; d_gene: NA; CDR3nt: TGTGCCAACAGCTTAGTCCACAGGACGGTAGCTTTCTTT; CDR3aa: CANSLVHRTVAFF
abundance: NA; v_gene: TRBV9; j_gene: TRBJ2-2; d_gene: NA; CDR3nt: TGTGCCAGCAGCGTAGGGGGCCGTCGTCCCACCGGGGAGCTGTTTTTT; CDR3aa: CASSVGGRRPTGELFF
abundance: NA; v_gene: TRBV7-8; j_gene: TRBJ2-5; d_gene: TRBD1; CDR3nt: TGTGCCAGCATCCGTGACGGACAGGGCCCACGGGAGACCCAGTACTTC; CDR3aa: CASIRDGQGPRETQYF
abundance: NA; v_gene: TRBV4-1; j_gene: TRBJ1-1; d_gene: NA; CDR3nt: TGCGCCAGCAGCCAAGATCGTCGCTGGGAGAGCACTGAAGCTTTCTTT; CDR3aa: CASSQDRRWESTEAFF
abundance: few; v_gene: TRBV27; j_gene: TRBJ1-6; d_gene: NA; CDR3nt: TGTGCCAGCCTTTTTCGAGGGGGGAGGTATAATTCACCCCTCCACTTT; CDR3aa: CASLFRGGRYNSPLHF
abundance: NA; v_gene: TRBV6-2/TRBV6-3; j_gene: TRBJ2-1; d_gene: NA; CDR3nt: TGTGCCAGCAGTTACGGCTTCTACAATGAGCAGTTCTTC; CDR3aa: CASSYGFYNEQFF
abundance: few; v_gene: TRBV20-1; j_gene: TRBJ2-5; d_gene: TRBD2; CDR3nt: TGCAGTGCTAGTAGCGGGGAGAGCCAAGAGACCCAGTACTTC; CDR3aa: CSASSGESQETQYF
abundance: NA; v_gene: TRBV28; j_gene: TRBJ2-1; d_gene: TRBD1; CDR3nt: TGTGCCAGCAACCCGGGACAGGGATCTGATGAGCAGTTCTTC; CDR3aa: CASNPGQGSDEQFF
abundance: NA; v_gene: TRBV27; j_gene: TRBJ2-3; d_gene: TRBD2; CDR3nt: TGTGCCAGCAGTCATTTTCCCGGGGGGGCCGAGACAGATACGCAGTATTTT; CDR3aa: CASSHFPGGAETDTQYF
abundance: many; v_gene: TRBV6-1; j_gene: TRBJ2-2; d_gene: NA; CDR3nt: TGTGCCACCGTAGACAGCTGGAACACCGGGGAGCTGTTTTTT; CDR3aa: CATVDSWNTGELFF
abundance: NA; v_gene: TRBV3-1; j_gene: TRBJ1-2; d_gene: NA; CDR3nt: TGTGCCAGCAGCCAAGACCGACTAGCTAACTATGGCTACACCTTC; CDR3aa: CASSQDRLANYGYTF